This T cell receptor (beta chain) was documented in a study of tumor and adjacent non-tumor tissue in lung cancer. Notes on this clonotype: A junction boundary mismatches the germline segment, possibly from a read error.

Germline CDR1 and CDR2: MNHEY and SVGAGI. The CDR3 is 17 amino acids. A modified ARM-PCR protocol with three rounds of nested PCR amplified TCRbeta. TCRdb used MiXCR to reprocess the multiplex PCR reads, holding one entry per CDR3 protein. Of 90,000 to 100,000 distinct CDR3 sequences listed, 80% are singletons. No cell sorting was done before RNA was extracted from the tissue. More than 3 cm separated this lung sample from the edge of the tumor. Material for sequencing was distant non-tumor lung tissue. The sequence was collected from a man between 60 and 70 years old with small cell lung cancer. V and J are TRBV6-5 and TRBJ2-6; 9 bases are a match to TRBD1. Written as DNA, the CDR3 is TGTGCCAGCAGGAAGGGACAGGGTGTCTCTGGGGCCAAGGTCCTGACTTTC. This sequence encodes CASRKGQGVSGAKVLTF.